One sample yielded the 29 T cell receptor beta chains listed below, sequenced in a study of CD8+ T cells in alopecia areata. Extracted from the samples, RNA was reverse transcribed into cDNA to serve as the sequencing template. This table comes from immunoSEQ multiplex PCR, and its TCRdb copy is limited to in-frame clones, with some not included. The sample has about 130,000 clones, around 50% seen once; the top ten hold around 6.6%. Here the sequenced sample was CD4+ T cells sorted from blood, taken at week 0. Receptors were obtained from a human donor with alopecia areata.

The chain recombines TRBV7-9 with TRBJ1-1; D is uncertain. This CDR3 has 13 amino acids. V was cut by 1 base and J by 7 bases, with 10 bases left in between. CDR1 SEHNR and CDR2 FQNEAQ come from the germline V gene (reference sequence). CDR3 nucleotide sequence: TGTGCCAGCAGCTTAGATACACCACTTGAAGCTTTCTTT. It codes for CASSLDTPLEAFF. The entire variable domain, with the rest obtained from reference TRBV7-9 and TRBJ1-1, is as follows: DTGVSQNPRHKITKRGQNVTFRCDPISEHNRLYWYRQTLGQGPEFLTYFQNEAQLEKSRLLSDRFSAERPKGSFSTLEIQRTEQGDSAMYLCASSLDTPLEAFFGQGTRLTVV.

In DNA form, the CDR3 reads TGTGCCAGCAGCGGACGGGGAGGTAACGAGCAGTACTTC. This encodes CASSGRGGNEQYF. The V call is TRBV9, the J call TRBJ2-7; D possibly corresponds to TRBD2 (6 bases). Trimming pared 3 bases from V and 5 bases from J, leaving 12 bases between. Germline CDR1 is SGDLS and CDR2 is YYNGEE. The CDR3 length is 13 residues.

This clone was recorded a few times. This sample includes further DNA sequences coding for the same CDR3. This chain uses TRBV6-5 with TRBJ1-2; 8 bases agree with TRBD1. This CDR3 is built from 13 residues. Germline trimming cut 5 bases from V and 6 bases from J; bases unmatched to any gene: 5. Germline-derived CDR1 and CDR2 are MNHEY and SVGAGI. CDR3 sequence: CASSPQGAHGYTF. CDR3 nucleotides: TGTGCCAGCAGTCCCCAGGGGGCGCATGGCTACACCTTC.

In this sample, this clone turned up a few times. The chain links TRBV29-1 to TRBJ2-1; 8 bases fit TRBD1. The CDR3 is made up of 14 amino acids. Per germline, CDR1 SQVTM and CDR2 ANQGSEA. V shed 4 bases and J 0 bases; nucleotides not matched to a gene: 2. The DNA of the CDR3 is TGCAGCGTTGGGACAGGGAGCTCCTACAATGAGCAGTTCTTC. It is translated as CSVGTGSSYNEQFF.

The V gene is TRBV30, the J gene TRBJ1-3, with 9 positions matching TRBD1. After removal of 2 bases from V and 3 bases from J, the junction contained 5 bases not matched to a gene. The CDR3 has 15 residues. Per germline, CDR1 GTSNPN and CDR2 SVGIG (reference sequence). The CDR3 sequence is CAWSPGQGFGNTIYF. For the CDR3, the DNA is TGTGCCTGGAGTCCCGGACAGGGGTTTGGAAACACCATATATTTT.

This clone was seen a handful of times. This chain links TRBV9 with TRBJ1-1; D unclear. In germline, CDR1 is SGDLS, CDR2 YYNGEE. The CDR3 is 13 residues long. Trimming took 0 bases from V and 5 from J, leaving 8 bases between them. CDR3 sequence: CASSVDGLTEAFF. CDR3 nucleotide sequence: TGTGCCAGCAGCGTAGATGGGCTAACTGAAGCTTTCTTT.

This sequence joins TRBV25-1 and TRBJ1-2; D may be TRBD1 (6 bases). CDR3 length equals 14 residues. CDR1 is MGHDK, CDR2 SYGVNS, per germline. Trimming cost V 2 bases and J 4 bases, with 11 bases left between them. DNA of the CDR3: TGTGCCAGCAGTGAAGGGGGCCTAATCTATGGCTACACCTTC. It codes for CASSEGGLIYGYTF.

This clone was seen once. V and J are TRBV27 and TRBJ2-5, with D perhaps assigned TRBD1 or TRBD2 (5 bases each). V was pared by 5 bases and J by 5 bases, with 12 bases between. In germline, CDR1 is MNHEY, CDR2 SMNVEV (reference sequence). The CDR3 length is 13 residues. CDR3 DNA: TGTGCCAGCAGTCCGACCTGGGGGGAGACCCAGTACTTC. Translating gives CASSPTWGETQYF.

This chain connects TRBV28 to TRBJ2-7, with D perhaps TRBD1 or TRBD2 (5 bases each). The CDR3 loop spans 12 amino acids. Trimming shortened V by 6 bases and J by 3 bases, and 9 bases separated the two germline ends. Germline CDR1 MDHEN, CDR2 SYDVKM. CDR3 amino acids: CASSGALYEQYF. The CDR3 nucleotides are TGTGCCAGCAGCGGGGCTCTCTACGAGCAGTACTTC.

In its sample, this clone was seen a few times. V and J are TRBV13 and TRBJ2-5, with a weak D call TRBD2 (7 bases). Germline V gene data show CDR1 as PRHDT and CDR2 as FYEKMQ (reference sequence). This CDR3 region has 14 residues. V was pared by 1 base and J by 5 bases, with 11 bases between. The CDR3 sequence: CASSLDAGAETQYF. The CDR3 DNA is TGTGCCAGCAGCTTAGATGCGGGGGCGGAGACCCAGTACTTC.

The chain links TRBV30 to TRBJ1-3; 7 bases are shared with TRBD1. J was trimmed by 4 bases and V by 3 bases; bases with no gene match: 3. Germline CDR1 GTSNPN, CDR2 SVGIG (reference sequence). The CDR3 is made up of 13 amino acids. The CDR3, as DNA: TGTGCCTGGAGCGGGGGACAGGGAAACACCATATATTTT. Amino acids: CAWSGGQGNTIYF.

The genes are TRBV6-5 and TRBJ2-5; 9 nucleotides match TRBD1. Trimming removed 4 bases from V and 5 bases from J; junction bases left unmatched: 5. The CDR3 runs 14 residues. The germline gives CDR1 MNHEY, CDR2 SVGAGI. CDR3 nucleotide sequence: TGTGCCAGCAGTTCCGGGACAGGGTGGGAGACCCAGTACTTC. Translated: CASSSGTGWETQYF.

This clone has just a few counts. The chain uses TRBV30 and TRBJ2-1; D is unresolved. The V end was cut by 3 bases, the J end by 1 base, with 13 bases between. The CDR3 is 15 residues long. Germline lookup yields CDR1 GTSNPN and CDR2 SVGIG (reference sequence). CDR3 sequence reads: CAWRRLELSYNEQFF. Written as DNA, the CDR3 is TGTGCCTGGAGAAGGTTGGAGTTGTCCTACAATGAGCAGTTCTTC.

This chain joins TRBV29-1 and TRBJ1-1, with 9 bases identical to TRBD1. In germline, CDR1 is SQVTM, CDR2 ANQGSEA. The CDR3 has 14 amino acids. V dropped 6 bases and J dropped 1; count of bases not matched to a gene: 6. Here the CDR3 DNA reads TGCAGCGTCTTGGACAGGGGTACGAACACTGAAGCTTTCTTT. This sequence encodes CSVLDRGTNTEAFF.

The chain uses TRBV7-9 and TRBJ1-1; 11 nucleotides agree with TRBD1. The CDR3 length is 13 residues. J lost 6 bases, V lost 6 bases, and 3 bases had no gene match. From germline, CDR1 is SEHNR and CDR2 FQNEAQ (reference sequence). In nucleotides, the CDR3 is TGTGCCAGCAGTCGGGACAGGGGGGCTGAAGCTTTCTTT. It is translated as CASSRDRGAEAFF.

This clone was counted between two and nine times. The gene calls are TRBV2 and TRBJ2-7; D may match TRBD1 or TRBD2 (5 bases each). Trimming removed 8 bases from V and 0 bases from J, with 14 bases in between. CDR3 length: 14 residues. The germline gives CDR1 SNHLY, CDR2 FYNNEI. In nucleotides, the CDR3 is TGTGCCAGCCTCCGGGACCTCCGCTCCTACGAGCAGTACTTC. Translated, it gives CASLRDLRSYEQYF.

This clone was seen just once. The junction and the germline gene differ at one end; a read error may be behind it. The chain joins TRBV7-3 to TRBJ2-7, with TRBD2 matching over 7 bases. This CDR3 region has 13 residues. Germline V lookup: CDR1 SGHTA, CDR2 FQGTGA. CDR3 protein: CASRGDGDYEQHF. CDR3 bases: TGTGCCAGCCGGGGGGACGGAGACTACGAGCAGCACTTC.

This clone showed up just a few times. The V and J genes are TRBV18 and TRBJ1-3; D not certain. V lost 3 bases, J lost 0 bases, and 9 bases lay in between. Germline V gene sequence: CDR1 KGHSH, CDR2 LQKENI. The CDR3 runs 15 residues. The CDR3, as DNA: TGTGCCAGCTCACCGGTAGACCTCTCTGGAAACACCATATATTTT. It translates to CASSPVDLSGNTIYF.

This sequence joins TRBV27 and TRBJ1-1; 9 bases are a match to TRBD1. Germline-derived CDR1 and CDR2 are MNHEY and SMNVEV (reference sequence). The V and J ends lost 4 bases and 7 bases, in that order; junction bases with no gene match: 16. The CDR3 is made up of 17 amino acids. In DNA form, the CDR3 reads TGTGCCAGCAGTTCAGGGGGGGTAGGACAGGGGAACGGTGAAGCTTTCTTT. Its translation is CASSSGGVGQGNGEAFF.

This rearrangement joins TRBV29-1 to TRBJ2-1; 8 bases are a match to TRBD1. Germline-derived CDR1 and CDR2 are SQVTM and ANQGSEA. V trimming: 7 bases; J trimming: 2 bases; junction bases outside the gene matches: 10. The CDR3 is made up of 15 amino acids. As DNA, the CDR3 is TGCAGCGAGTTGAGAAGGACAGGGCCCTACAATGAGCAGTTCTTC. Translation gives CSELRRTGPYNEQFF.

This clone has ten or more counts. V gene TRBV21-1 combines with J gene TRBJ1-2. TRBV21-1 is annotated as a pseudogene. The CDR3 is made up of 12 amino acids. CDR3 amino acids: CASSPPRDGYTF. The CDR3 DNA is TGTGCCAGCAGCCCCCCGAGGGATGGCTACACCTTC.

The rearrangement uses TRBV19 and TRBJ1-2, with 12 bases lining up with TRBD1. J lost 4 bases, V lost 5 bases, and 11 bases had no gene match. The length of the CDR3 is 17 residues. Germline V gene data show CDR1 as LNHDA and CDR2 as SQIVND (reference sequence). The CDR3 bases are TGTGCCAGTAGTCTCAGATCCGGGACAGGGGGCGTCTATGGCTACACCTTC. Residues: CASSLRSGTGGVYGYTF.

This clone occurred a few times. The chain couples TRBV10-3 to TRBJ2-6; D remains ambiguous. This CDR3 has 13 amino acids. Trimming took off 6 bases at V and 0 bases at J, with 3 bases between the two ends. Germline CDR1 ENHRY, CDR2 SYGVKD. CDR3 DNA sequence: TGTGCCATCAGCCGCTCTGGGGCCAACGTCCTGACTTTC. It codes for CAISRSGANVLTF.

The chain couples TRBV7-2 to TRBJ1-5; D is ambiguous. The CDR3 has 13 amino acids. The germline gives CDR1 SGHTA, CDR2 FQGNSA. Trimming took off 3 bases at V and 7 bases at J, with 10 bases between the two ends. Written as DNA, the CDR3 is TGTGCCAGCAGCTTGAGTTATCGGCAGCCCCAGCATTTT. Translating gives CASSLSYRQPQHF.

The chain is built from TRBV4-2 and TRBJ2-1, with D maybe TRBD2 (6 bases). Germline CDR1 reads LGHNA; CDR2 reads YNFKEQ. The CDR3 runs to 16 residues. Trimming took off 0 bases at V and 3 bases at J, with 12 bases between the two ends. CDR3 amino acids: CASSQDLLAFYNEQFF. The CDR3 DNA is TGTGCCAGCAGCCAAGACCTTCTAGCGTTCTACAATGAGCAGTTCTTC.

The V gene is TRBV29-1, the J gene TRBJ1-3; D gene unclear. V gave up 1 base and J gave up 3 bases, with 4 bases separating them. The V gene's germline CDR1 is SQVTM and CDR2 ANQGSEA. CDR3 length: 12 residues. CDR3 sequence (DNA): TGCAGCGTTGAAGGACTTGGAAACACCATATATTTT. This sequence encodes CSVEGLGNTIYF.

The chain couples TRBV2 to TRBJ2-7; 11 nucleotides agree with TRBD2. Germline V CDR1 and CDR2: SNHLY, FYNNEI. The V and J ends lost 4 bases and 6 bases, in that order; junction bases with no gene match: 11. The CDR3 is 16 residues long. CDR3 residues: CASSGTSSGGSREQYF. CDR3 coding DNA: TGTGCCAGCAGTGGGACCTCTAGCGGGGGGTCACGCGAGCAGTACTTC.

CDR3 region: CASRRAGGSEAFF. CDR3 nucleotide sequence: TGTGCCAGCAGGAGAGCCGGGGGCAGTGAAGCTTTCTTT. V usage is TRBV5-4 and J usage is TRBJ1-1; tentative D call: TRBD1 (6 bases). CDR1 and CDR2 (germline): SGHNT, YYREEE (reference sequence). The CDR3 consists of 13 residues. The V end lost 5 bases, the J end lost 7 bases, and 15 bases lay between the germline ends.

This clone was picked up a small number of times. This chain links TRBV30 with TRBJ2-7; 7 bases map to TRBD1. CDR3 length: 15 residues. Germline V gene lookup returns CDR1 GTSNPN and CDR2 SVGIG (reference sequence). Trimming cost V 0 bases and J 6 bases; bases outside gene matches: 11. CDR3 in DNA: TGTGCCTGGAGTGTACCCCCCCTGACAGGGCCCGAGCAGTACTTC. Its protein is CAWSVPPLTGPEQYF.